The clone carrying this TCR beta chain has a single count. The data originate from a study of blood T cell repertoires in COVID-19. Clones were sequenced by immunoSEQ multiplex PCR, and TCRdb holds only the in-frame ones, with some missing. Of over 60,000 clones detected, about three quarters appear once; the ten largest clones hold 9.2%. The V end was cut by 6 bases, the J end by 2 bases, with 22 bases between. Germline CDR1 SGHAT, CDR2 FQNNGV. This CDR3 has 17 amino acids. This receptor was identified in a human donor in a cohort sampled during active COVID-19. The rearrangement links TRBV11-2 to TRBJ1-2; a weak D match, TRBD1 (5 bases). The source material was peripheral blood. The CDR3 region has the DNA TGTGCCAGCAGTAGAACCGGGGGACTCCACTTGAACTATGGCTACACCTTC. Translating it yields CASSRTGGLHLNYGYTF.